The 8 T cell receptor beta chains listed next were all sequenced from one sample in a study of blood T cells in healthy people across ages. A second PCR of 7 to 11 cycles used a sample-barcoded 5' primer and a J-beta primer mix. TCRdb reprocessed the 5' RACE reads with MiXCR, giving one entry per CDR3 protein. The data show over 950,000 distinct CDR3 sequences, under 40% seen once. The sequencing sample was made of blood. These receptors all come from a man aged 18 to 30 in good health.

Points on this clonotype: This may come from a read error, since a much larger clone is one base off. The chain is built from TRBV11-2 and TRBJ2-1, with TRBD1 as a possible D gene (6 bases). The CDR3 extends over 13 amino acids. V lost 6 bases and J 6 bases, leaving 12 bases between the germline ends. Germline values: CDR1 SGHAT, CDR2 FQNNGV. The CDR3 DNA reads TGTGCCAGCAGTACAGGGCTGTGCAATGAGCAGTTCTTC. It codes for CASSTGLCNEQFF.

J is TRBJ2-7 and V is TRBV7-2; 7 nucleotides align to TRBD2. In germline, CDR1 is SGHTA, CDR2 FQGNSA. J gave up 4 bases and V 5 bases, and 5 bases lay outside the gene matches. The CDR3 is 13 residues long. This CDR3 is CASSKAGNYEQYF. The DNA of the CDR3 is TGTGCCAGCAGCAAAGCGGGGAATTACGAGCAGTACTTC.

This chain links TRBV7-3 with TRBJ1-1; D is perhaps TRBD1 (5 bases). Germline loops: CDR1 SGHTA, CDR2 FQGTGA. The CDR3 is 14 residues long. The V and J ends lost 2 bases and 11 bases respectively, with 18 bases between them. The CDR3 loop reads CASSLGGPPEVAFF. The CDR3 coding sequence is TGTGCCAGCAGCTTAGGGGGACCGCCTGAAGTGGCTTTCTTT.

For the CDR3, the DNA is TGCAGTGCTACCCGTCCGAGGGTCGAGCAGTACTTC. It translates to CSATRPRVEQYF. The gene calls are TRBV20-1 and TRBJ2-7; D possibly corresponds to TRBD2 (5 bases). The germline V gene encodes CDR1 DFQATT and CDR2 SNEGSKA (reference sequence). With 4 bases removed from V and 6 bases from J, the gap between germline ends came to 13 bases. The CDR3 totals 12 residues.

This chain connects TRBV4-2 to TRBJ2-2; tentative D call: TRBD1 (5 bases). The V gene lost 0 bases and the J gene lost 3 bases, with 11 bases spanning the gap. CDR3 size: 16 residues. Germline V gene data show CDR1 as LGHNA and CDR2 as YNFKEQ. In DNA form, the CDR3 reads TGTGCCAGCAGCCAAGATAAGGCAGGGTACACCGGGGAGCTGTTTTTT. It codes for CASSQDKAGYTGELFF.

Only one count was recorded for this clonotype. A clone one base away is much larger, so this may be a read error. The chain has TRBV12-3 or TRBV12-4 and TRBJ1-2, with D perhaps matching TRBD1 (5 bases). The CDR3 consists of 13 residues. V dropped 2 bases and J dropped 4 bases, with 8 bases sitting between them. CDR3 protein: CASSLKGIYGYTF. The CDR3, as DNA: TGTGCCAGCAGTTTAAAGGGGATCTATGGCTACACCTTC.

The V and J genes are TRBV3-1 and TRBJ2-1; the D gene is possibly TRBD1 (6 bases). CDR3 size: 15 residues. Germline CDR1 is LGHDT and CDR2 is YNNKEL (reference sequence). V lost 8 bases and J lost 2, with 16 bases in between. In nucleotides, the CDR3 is TGTGCCAGCGGCAGAGGGGCAGGGGCCTACAATGAGCAGTTCTTC. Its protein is CASGRGAGAYNEQFF.

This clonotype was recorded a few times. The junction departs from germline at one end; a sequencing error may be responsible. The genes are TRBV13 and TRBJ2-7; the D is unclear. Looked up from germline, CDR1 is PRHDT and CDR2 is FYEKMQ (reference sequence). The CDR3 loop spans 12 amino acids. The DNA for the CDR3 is TGTGCCAGCAGCTTTCCCTCGGGCGAGCGGTACTTC. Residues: CASSFPSGERYF.